Presented here are 14 T cell receptor beta chains from one specimen sequenced in a study of OX40 agonist ivuxolimab in advanced cancers. Data came from immunoSEQ multiplex PCR; TCRdb stores just in-frame clones and leaves some out. Here the sample spans approximately 84,000 clones, 94% being singletons. Sequenced here: CD4+ or CD8+ T cells sorted from blood, sampled in a trial of the OX40 agonist ivuxolimab. These receptor sequences come from an adult with an advanced solid tumor such as melanoma, head and neck, liver or kidney cancer.

The rearrangement uses TRBV4-3 and TRBJ1-1; no clear D gene. V lost 0 bases and J lost 1, with 9 bases in between. The CDR3 consists of 15 residues. The germline CDR1 and CDR2 sequences are LGHNA and YSLEER. CDR3 nucleotides: TGCGCCAGCAGCCAAGAATGGGATTCGAACACTGAAGCTTTCTTT. This translates into CASSQEWDSNTEAFF.

The genes are TRBV27 and TRBJ2-3, with 11 bases fitting TRBD2. V trimming: 5 bases; J trimming: 4 bases; junction bases outside the gene matches: 8. The CDR3 has 16 residues. Germline V gene data show CDR1 as MNHEY and CDR2 as SMNVEV (reference sequence). The CDR3 DNA sequence: TGTGCCAGCAGTCTGTTAGCGGGAGGGCCCGCAGATACGCAGTATTTT. Translating gives CASSLLAGGPADTQYF.

The V and J genes are TRBV4-3 and TRBJ1-6, with a tentative D call TRBD1 (5 bases). Trimming removed 3 bases from V and 8 bases from J, with 14 bases in between. Germline V gives CDR1 LGHNA, CDR2 YSLEER. This CDR3 is 15 amino acids long. The CDR3 region has the DNA TGCGCCAGCAGCCACGAGGGACTCGCCGATTCACCCCTCCACTTT. The encoded protein is CASSHEGLADSPLHF.

The chain combines TRBV27 with TRBJ2-5, with D perhaps being TRBD1 or TRBD2 (6 bases each). Germline CDR1 MNHEY, CDR2 SMNVEV (reference sequence). With 5 bases removed from V and 5 bases from J, the gap between germline ends came to 24 bases. The CDR3 sequence is 17 residues long. The CDR3 nucleotides read TGTGCCAGCAGTAGCAGACAGGTGGAGGGCCGGAGGGAGACCCAGTACTTC. Amino acid sequence: CASSSRQVEGRRETQYF.

Worth noting for this clone: The same CDR3 arises from other DNA sequences in this sample as well. The rearrangement joins TRBV5-1 to TRBJ1-1; 7 positions match TRBD1. Germline V lookup: CDR1 SGHRS, CDR2 YFSETQ. V trimming: 1 base; J trimming: 4 bases; junction bases outside the gene matches: 1. CDR3 length: 13 amino acids. The CDR3 is CASSLSGGTEAFF. CDR3 nucleotides: TGCGCCAGCAGCTTGTCAGGGGGCACTGAAGCTTTCTTT.

The chain uses TRBV21-1 and TRBJ2-3. TRBV21-1 is designated a pseudogene. The CDR3 consists of 18 residues. The CDR3 region has the DNA TGTGCCAGCAGCAAAGGAGGGGTGACACTGAAGATCACAGATACGCAGTATTTT. It encodes CASSKGGVTLKITDTQYF.

The chain carries TRBV9 and TRBJ2-1; 11 nucleotides line up with TRBD2. The V and J ends lost 0 bases and 8 bases, in that order; junction bases with no gene match: 16. The CDR3 totals 19 residues. The germline CDR1 and CDR2 sequences are SGDLS and YYNGEE. The CDR3, as DNA: TGTGCCAGCAGCGTAGCTCCCGCCTCACTAGCGGGAGCCAACGATGAGCAGTTCTTC. This codes for CASSVAPASLAGANDEQFF.

This chain links TRBV4-1 with TRBJ2-1, with 10 nucleotides matching TRBD2. CDR3 length: 19 amino acids. CDR1 MGHRA and CDR2 YSYEKL come from the germline V gene. Trimming cost V 0 bases and J 7 bases; bases outside gene matches: 15. CDR3 residues: CASSQDPPFSGRIRNEQFF. The CDR3 DNA follows: TGCGCCAGCAGCCAAGACCCACCCTTTAGCGGGAGGATACGGAATGAGCAGTTCTTC.

This clone appeared a single time. A read error may account for a junction end that differs from germline. This chain links TRBV6-1 with TRBJ2-7; D is possibly TRBD2 (5 bases). Germline lookup yields CDR1 MNHNS and CDR2 SASEGT. The CDR3 runs 13 residues. CDR3 in DNA: TGTGCCAGCAGTCAAGCGGAGCCCTACGAGCAGTACTTC. This gives the protein CASSQAEPYEQYF.

The rearrangement uses TRBV29-1 and TRBJ1-3; D is unclear. V was clipped by 7 bases and J by 0 bases, with 13 bases between them. The germline V gene encodes CDR1 SQVTM and CDR2 ANQGSEA. The CDR3 sequence is 14 residues long. CDR3 in DNA: TGCAGCGCCAAGAGGGCAGCCTCTGGAAACACCATATATTTT. Protein: CSAKRAASGNTIYF.

The V gene is TRBV2, the J gene TRBJ1-6, with D possibly TRBD1 on 5 matching bases. From germline, CDR1 is SNHLY and CDR2 FYNNEI. This CDR3 region has 17 residues. Trimming shortened V by 4 bases and J by 6 bases, and 19 bases separated the two germline ends. CDR3 DNA sequence: TGTGCCAGCAGTGGAACCGGGGGAGGCTGGGGTAATTCACCCCTCCACTTT. It translates to CASSGTGGGWGNSPLHF. Combining the CDR3 with reference TRBV2 and TRBJ1-6 gives the whole variable domain EPEVTQTPSHQVTQMGQEVILRCVPISNHLYFYWYRQILGQKVEFLVSFYNNEISEKSEIFDDQFSVERPDGSNFTLKIRSTKLEDSAMYFCASSGTGGGWGNSPLHFGNGTRLTVT.

This chain connects TRBV11-2 to TRBJ2-1; D unresolved. V gave up 2 bases and J gave up 0 bases, with 2 bases separating them. The germline gives CDR1 SGHAT, CDR2 FQNNGV. The CDR3 has 13 amino acids. The CDR3 region has the DNA TGTGCCAGCAGCTTAAACTCCTACAATGAGCAGTTCTTC. This gives the protein CASSLNSYNEQFF. Full variable domain (remainder filled in from reference TRBV11-2 and TRBJ2-1): EAGVAQSPRYKIIEKRQSVAFWCNPISGHATLYWYQQILGQGPKLLIQFQNNGVVDDSQLPKDRFSAERLKGVDSTLKIQPAKLEDSAVYLCASSLNSYNEQFFGPGTRLTVL.

The chain is built from TRBV19 and TRBJ1-2; 7 bases map to TRBD1. Trimming cost V 1 base and J 4 bases; bases outside gene matches: 12. The CDR3 is 17 residues long. Germline-derived CDR1 and CDR2 are LNHDA and SQIVND (reference sequence). CDR3 bases: TGTGCCAGTAGTATAGCATCCACGACCTGGGACAGCTATGGCTACACCTTC. Amino acids: CASSIASTTWDSYGYTF.

This chain joins TRBV2 and TRBJ1-1; D call uncertain. This CDR3 region has 15 residues. In germline, CDR1 is SNHLY, CDR2 FYNNEI. The V end was cut by 4 bases, the J end by 2 bases, with 14 bases between. The CDR3 DNA reads TGTGCCAGCAGTGGATTCCCCCAGTTTAACACTGAAGCTTTCTTT. Amino acids: CASSGFPQFNTEAFF.